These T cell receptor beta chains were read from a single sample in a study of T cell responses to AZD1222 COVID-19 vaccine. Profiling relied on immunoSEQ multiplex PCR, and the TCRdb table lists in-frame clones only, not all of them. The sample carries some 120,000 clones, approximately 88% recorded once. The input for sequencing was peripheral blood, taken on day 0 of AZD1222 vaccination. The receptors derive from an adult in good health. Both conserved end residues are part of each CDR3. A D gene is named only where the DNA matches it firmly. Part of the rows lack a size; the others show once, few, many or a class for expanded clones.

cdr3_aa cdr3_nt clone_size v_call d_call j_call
CASSPLGQGVKGYTF TGCGCCAGCAGCCCCCTAGGACAGGGGGTGAAGGGCTACACCTTC NA TRBV4-1 TRBD1 TRBJ1-2
CASFTRSDREETQYF TGTGCCAGCTTCACGAGATCTGACAGGGAAGAGACCCAGTACTTC NA TRBV18 TRBD1 TRBJ2-5
CASSQDPTMNTEAFF TGCGCCAGCAGCCAAGATCCAACCATGAACACTGAAGCTTTCTTT NA TRBV4-3 NA TRBJ1-1
CASSEGYKGTAETQYF TGTGCCAGCAGTGAAGGATACAAGGGGACGGCGGAGACCCAGTACTTC NA TRBV6-1 NA TRBJ2-5
CASSLAGLTDTQYF TGTGCCAGCAGTTTAGCGGGACTCACAGATACGCAGTATTTT NA TRBV28 NA TRBJ2-3
CASSMGQQETQYF TGTGCCAGTAGTATGGGACAGCAAGAGACCCAGTACTTC NA TRBV19 TRBD1 TRBJ2-5
CAIEPAEGTYGYTF TGTGCCATCGAGCCAGCGGAGGGGACCTATGGCTACACCTTC NA TRBV10-3 NA TRBJ1-2
CASRFRPGRCPRGAVF TGTGCAAGTCGCTTCCGCCCCGGGAGATGTCCCCGGGGAGCTGTTTTT NA TRBV12-2 NA TRBJ2-2
CSVEAPGVNTEAFF TGCAGCGTTGAAGCCCCAGGGGTGAACACTGAAGCTTTCTTT NA TRBV29-1 NA TRBJ1-1
CASSSTGDLNYGYTF TGTGCCAGCAGCTCTACAGGCGATCTTAACTATGGCTACACCTTC NA TRBV7-9 NA TRBJ1-2
CASSTTRARENEKLFF TGTGCCAGCAGTACGACTAGGGCGAGAGAAAATGAAAAACTGTTTTTT few TRBV28 NA TRBJ1-4
CASRWDSYQPQHF TGTGCCAGCAGATGGGACAGCTATCAGCCCCAGCATTTT NA TRBV27 TRBD1 TRBJ1-5
CASSSYPGTSGRGETQYF TGTGCCAGCAGCTCCTATCCCGGGACTAGCGGGAGAGGGGAGACCCAGTACTTC NA TRBV7-7 TRBD2 TRBJ2-5
CASSAPGRQGYGYTF TGTGCCAGCAGCGCTCCCGGGAGGCAGGGATATGGCTACACCTTC NA TRBV7-2 NA TRBJ1-2
CASSLLEATWGGTNTEAFF TGTGCCAGCAGTTTATTGGAGGCGACGTGGGGTGGCACGAACACTGAAGCTTTCTTT once TRBV28 NA TRBJ1-1
CASSLGLAGSDEQYF TGTGCCAGCAGCCTCGGACTAGCGGGAAGCGACGAGCAGTACTTC NA TRBV4-2 TRBD2 TRBJ2-7
CASSILAGRFYEQYF TGTGCCAGTAGTATCTTAGCGGGACGTTTCTACGAGCAGTACTTC NA TRBV19 TRBD2 TRBJ2-7
CASSDSLADIKYF TGTGCCAGTAGCGATTCCTTAGCGGATATAAAGTACTTC NA TRBV19 NA TRBJ2-7
CASSYWVGQGLNEQYF TGTGCCAGCAGTTACTGGGTGGGACAGGGGTTGAATGAGCAGTACTTC NA TRBV6-5 TRBD1 TRBJ2-7
CATSDYLAINEQFF TGTGCCACCAGTGATTATTTAGCCATTAATGAGCAGTTCTTC NA TRBV24-1 NA TRBJ2-1
CASSLVAYQETQYF TGTGCCAGCAGCTTAGTCGCGTACCAAGAGACCCAGTACTTC NA TRBV7-2 NA TRBJ2-5
CASSSGQGSTDTQYF TGTGCCAGCAGCTCCGGACAGGGGTCTACAGATACGCAGTATTTT NA TRBV7-7 TRBD1 TRBJ2-3
CASSLGGRGYTF TGTGCCAGCAGTTTGGGAGGGCGTGGCTACACCTTC NA TRBV6-5 NA TRBJ1-2
CASRGGNTGELFF TGTGCCAGTCGGGGAGGGAACACCGGGGAGCTGTTTTTT NA TRBV9 NA TRBJ2-2
CASSTRILGTQYF TGTGCCAGCAGTACCCGCATCCTCGGGACCCAGTACTTC NA TRBV2 NA TRBJ2-5
CASSAGLAGTSTDTQYF TGTGCCAGCAGCGCCGGACTAGCGGGCACTAGCACAGATACGCAGTATTTT NA TRBV9 TRBD2 TRBJ2-3
CASTLRGQSNRGDSPLHF TGTGCCAGCACCCTGCGGGGACAGAGCAACCGAGGGGATTCACCCCTCCACTTT NA TRBV5-4 TRBD1 TRBJ1-6
CASSVGRTHIGLSDYGYTF TGTGCCAGCAGCGTAGGGAGGACCCACATTGGGCTTAGTGACTATGGCTACACCTTC once TRBV9 NA TRBJ1-2
CAATSTRASYEQYF TGTGCCGCCACCTCGACTAGGGCCTCCTACGAGCAGTACTTC NA TRBV30 NA TRBJ2-7
CASSQEDRKTEAFF TGTGCCAGCAGCCAAGAGGACAGGAAGACTGAAGCTTTCTTT NA TRBV3-1/TRBV3-2 TRBD1 TRBJ1-1
CASSTWDGHNQPQHF TGTGCCAGTAGCACTTGGGACGGTCACAATCAGCCCCAGCATTTT NA TRBV19 NA TRBJ1-5
CATALWDGDGYTF TGTGCCACTGCGCTTTGGGACGGGGATGGCTACACCTTC NA TRBV19 NA TRBJ1-2
CAIRDRGLNTEAFF TGTGCCATCAGGGACAGGGGGTTGAACACTGAAGCTTTCTTT NA TRBV10-3 TRBD1 TRBJ1-1
CASSTGQGVDTEAFF TGTGCCAGTAGTACCGGACAGGGAGTTGACACTGAAGCTTTCTTT NA TRBV19 TRBD1 TRBJ1-1
CASSIRADRLNTEAFF TGTGCCAGTAGTATTAGAGCGGACAGGCTAAACACTGAAGCTTTCTTT NA TRBV19 TRBD1 TRBJ1-1
CASSLAGQGYSPLHF TGTGCCAGCAGTTTGGCGGGACAGGGATATTCACCCCTCCACTTT NA TRBV27 TRBD1 TRBJ1-6
CASSQDIAWEETQYF TGCGCCAGCAGCCAAGATATTGCTTGGGAAGAGACCCAGTACTTC NA TRBV4-3 NA TRBJ2-5